One and the same sample provided the 26 T cell receptor beta chains below, sequenced in a study of blood T cells in healthy people across ages. Then a second PCR, running roughly 7 to 11 cycles, was carried out with a sample-barcoded 5' primer and a J-beta primer mix. A single record per CDR3 protein comes from TCRdb applying MiXCR to the 5' RACE reads. The sample carries about 1,000,000 distinct CDR3 sequences, under 55% recorded once. The sequenced sample was blood. The receptors come from a woman aged 60 to 75 in good health.

V usage is TRBV27 and J usage is TRBJ2-1; D gene ambiguous. Between the trimmed V and J ends, which lost 0 bases and 4 bases, there was a span of 7 bases. The germline V gene encodes CDR1 MNHEY and CDR2 SMNVEV (reference sequence). CDR3 length: 14 residues. The CDR3 spells CASSLSKTYNEQFF. CDR3 nucleotides: TGTGCCAGCAGTTTATCGAAAACATACAATGAGCAGTTCTTC.

On this clonotype itself: The junction departs from germline at one end; a sequencing error may be responsible. CDR3 coding DNA: TGTGCCGGCAGCCTACTTGGGCCCTACGAGCAGTACTTC. Translation gives CAGSLLGPYEQYF. J is TRBJ2-5 and V is TRBV7-9; D unresolved. The tail of the sequence fits TRBJ2-7 better, so the J call may be wrong. Germline CDR1 is SEHNR and CDR2 is FQNEAQ (reference sequence). The CDR3 sequence is 13 residues long.

As concerns this clonotype: The germline gene is not matched at one end of the junction; a read error may be the cause. The V call is TRBV6-6, the J call TRBJ1-2, with D perhaps TRBD1 (5 bases). Germline V gene lookup returns CDR1 MNHNY and CDR2 SVGAGI (reference sequence). This CDR3 spans 9 amino acids. The CDR3 loop reads CPPGGGYTF. CDR3 nucleotide sequence: TGCCCCCCCGGGGGGGGCTACACCTTC.

Only a few counts were recorded for this clonotype. V usage is TRBV27 and J usage is TRBJ1-4; D is ambiguous. Trimming cost V 3 bases and J 4 bases, with 9 bases left between them. The germline V gene encodes CDR1 MNHEY and CDR2 SMNVEV (reference sequence). The CDR3 covers 14 residues. The CDR3 coding sequence is TGTGCCAGCAGTTTTCGTCGGGGTAATGAAAAACTGTTTTTT. Its translation is CASSFRRGNEKLFF.

This clonotype was detected a few times. The chain employs TRBV12-3 or TRBV12-4 and TRBJ2-7; D uncertain. The CDR3 spans 16 residues. Trimming removed 1 base at V and 4 bases at J, with 17 bases between. The CDR3 DNA reads as TGTGCCAGCAGTTTAGTCGTGGGGATCCTAGATTACGAGCAGTACTTC. Its translation is CASSLVVGILDYEQYF.

On this clonotype itself: Just one base apart from a much larger clone, this may be a read error. This rearrangement joins TRBV29-1 to TRBJ2-1, with a possible D match to TRBD1 (5 bases). This CDR3 contains 14 residues. V was cut by 7 bases and J by 3 bases, with 16 bases left in between. CDR1 and CDR2 from the germline V gene are SQVTM and ANQGSEA. The CDR3 DNA is TGCAGCGCCACATGTCAGGGTATCTACAATGAGCAGTTCTTC. Translating it yields CSATCQGIYNEQFF.

In the case of this clonotype: A read error is possible here, since a much larger clone lies one base away. The J gene is TRBJ2-1, the V gene TRBV29-1; 10 bases map to TRBD1. The germline gives CDR1 SQVTM, CDR2 ANQGSEA. This CDR3 spans 12 amino acids. V was pared by 6 bases and J by 13 bases, with 9 bases of the junction left unmatched. The CDR3 reads CSVRTGGETQFF. For the CDR3, the DNA is TGCAGCGTAAGGACAGGGGGAGAGACCCAGTTCTTC.

J is TRBJ2-7 and V is TRBV12-3 or TRBV12-4; D might be TRBD1 (6 bases). This CDR3 is 14 amino acids long. The V end was cut by 5 bases, the J end by 6 bases, with 17 bases between. In DNA, the CDR3 is TGTGCCAGCAGTCTGGACAGAGGAAGCCTCGAGCAGTACTTC. Amino acids: CASSLDRGSLEQYF.

This clonotype was recorded at least ten times. V and J are TRBV4-1 and TRBJ2-1; TRBD2 aligns across 7 bases. V trimming: 5 bases; J trimming: 0 bases; junction bases outside the gene matches: 4. Per the germline V gene, CDR1 is MGHRA and CDR2 is YSYEKL. This CDR3 spans 15 amino acids. For the CDR3, the DNA is TGCGCCAGCAGCTCAGCTAGCGGCTCCTACAATGAGCAGTTCTTC. It is translated as CASSSASGSYNEQFF.

As regards this clonotype: One base away lies a much larger clone, so this may be a sequencing read error. The genes are TRBV11-2 and TRBJ2-3; TRBD2 aligns across 8 bases. This CDR3 contains 16 residues. Unmatched junction bases numbered 8, after V lost 0 bases and J lost 6 bases. Germline V CDR1 and CDR2: SGHAT, FQNNGV. Here the CDR3 DNA reads TGTGCCAGCAGCTTAGACGGTAGCGGGATGGGTGATACGCAGTATTTT. Translation gives CASSLDGSGMGDTQYF. The variable domain in full, completed from reference TRBV11-2 and TRBJ2-3, reads EAGVAQSPRYKIIEKRQSVAFWCNPISGHATLYWYQQILGQGPKLLIQFQNNGVVDDSQLPKDRFSAERLKGVDSTLKIQPAKLEDSAVYLCASSLDGSGMGDTQYFGPGTRLTVL.

The DNA of the CDR3 is TGCGCCAGCAGCTTGTATGGGATTAACGAGCAGTACTTC. Residues: CASSLYGINEQYF. The chain employs TRBV5-1 and TRBJ2-7; D is undetermined. From germline, CDR1 is SGHRS and CDR2 YFSETQ. The V end lost 1 base, the J end lost 5 bases, and 10 bases lay between the germline ends. The CDR3 sequence is 13 residues long.

The V gene is TRBV24-1, the J gene TRBJ2-1, with D possibly TRBD2 on 5 matching bases. V was clipped by 4 bases and J by 4 bases, with 16 bases between them. The CDR3 spans 16 residues. Germline CDR1 is KGHDR and CDR2 is SFDVKD. The CDR3 nucleotides read TGTGCCACCAGTGAGGCTAGCCCAGACCAGTACAATGAGCAGTTCTTC. Protein: CATSEASPDQYNEQFF.

The chain has TRBV2 and TRBJ2-3; perhaps TRBD2 as D (6 bases). The ends were cut back, 3 bases at V and 0 bases at J, with 10 bases in the middle. CDR1 is SNHLY, CDR2 FYNNEI, per germline. The CDR3 totals 15 residues. CDR3 coding DNA: TGTGCCAGCAGTGACTACGGGACTAGCACAGATACGCAGTATTTT. Translated: CASSDYGTSTDTQYF.

The V and J genes are TRBV28 and TRBJ2-1; the match to TRBD2 covers 11 bases. CDR1 MDHEN and CDR2 SYDVKM come from the germline V gene. The V and J ends lost 6 bases and 6 bases, in that order; junction bases with no gene match: 16. This CDR3 has 18 amino acids. CDR3 DNA sequence: TGTGCCAGCAGACTTGAAATAAATCTAGCGGGAGGATTCAATGAGCAGTTCTTC. This codes for CASRLEINLAGGFNEQFF.

This clonotype was seen a handful of times. The chain joins TRBV5-8 to TRBJ1-5; D is uncertain. The CDR3 has 14 amino acids. Germline assignment: CDR1 SGHTS and CDR2 YDEGEE. V was pared by 3 bases and J by 6 bases, with 13 bases between. For the CDR3, the DNA is TGTGCCAGCAGCTCGGGGATCGGTAGTCAGCCCCAGCATTTT. It is translated as CASSSGIGSQPQHF.

The gene calls are TRBV27 and TRBJ2-5; 10 bases line up with TRBD1. V was pared by 3 bases and J by 5 bases, with 9 bases of the junction left unmatched. The CDR3 covers 16 residues. Germline CDR1 MNHEY, CDR2 SMNVEV (reference sequence). In DNA form, the CDR3 reads TGTGCCAGCAGTTTCTCCCGACAGGGGGCGCGGGAGACCCAGTACTTC. It yields the protein CASSFSRQGARETQYF.

This clonotype was picked up a small number of times. V is TRBV7-8 and J is TRBJ2-5; 8 bases line up with TRBD2. CDR3 size: 20 residues. V was clipped by 5 bases and J by 1 base; unmatched bases: 21. Germline V gene sequence: CDR1 SGHVS, CDR2 FQNEAQ. This CDR3 is CASSLTAWASGPEGQETQYF. In nucleotides, the CDR3 is TGTGCCAGCAGCCTAACCGCCTGGGCTAGCGGGCCCGAAGGCCAAGAGACCCAGTACTTC.

This chain connects TRBV3-1 to TRBJ2-1, with 8 bases matching TRBD2. The V gene end was trimmed by 2 bases and the J gene end by 8 bases; junction bases not matched to a gene: 14. This CDR3 is built from 17 residues. Germline-derived CDR1 and CDR2 are LGHDT and YNNKEL (reference sequence). The CDR3: CASSQMSGRAGVDEQFF. The CDR3 bases are TGTGCCAGCAGCCAAATGTCGGGGCGAGCGGGAGTGGATGAGCAGTTCTTC.

The chain employs TRBV7-8 and TRBJ2-3, with D perhaps TRBD2 (5 bases). Per the germline V gene, CDR1 is SGHVS and CDR2 is FQNEAQ. Trimming shortened V by 1 base and J by 3 bases, and 11 bases separated the two germline ends. This CDR3 contains 15 residues. As DNA, the CDR3 is TGTGCCAGCAGCTTAGTAGGGAGCCTAACAGATACGCAGTATTTT. It yields the protein CASSLVGSLTDTQYF.

This clonotype was observed a handful of times. CDR3 protein: CASSQDYRGTQETQYF. The CDR3, as DNA: TGCGCCAGCAGCCAAGATTACAGGGGGACACAAGAGACCCAGTACTTC. The chain couples TRBV4-1 to TRBJ2-5; the match to TRBD1 covers 8 bases. This CDR3 has 16 amino acids. With 0 bases clipped from V and 2 bases from J, the junction kept 5 bases outside the gene matches. Germline values: CDR1 MGHRA, CDR2 YSYEKL.

Concerning this clonotype itself: One end of the junction is discordant with germline, which a read error may explain. This chain joins TRBV20-1 and TRBJ2-1, with a tentative D call TRBD1 (5 bases). The germline V gene encodes CDR1 DFQATT and CDR2 SNEGSKA (reference sequence). There are 16 residues in the CDR3. CDR3 DNA sequence: TGCAGTGCTAGGACCCTGGGGCGGAGCTCCTACAATGAGCGGTTCTTC. It translates to CSARTLGRSSYNERFF.

The chain uses TRBV5-1 and TRBJ2-1; D may be TRBD2 (5 bases). The CDR3 totals 15 residues. Trimming took 6 bases from V and 0 from J, leaving 13 bases between them. Germline assignment: CDR1 SGHRS and CDR2 YFSETQ. The CDR3, as DNA: TGCGCCAGCACCACCGTGGGGAGCTCCTACAATGAGCAGTTCTTC. Translating it yields CASTTVGSSYNEQFF.

V usage is TRBV6-4 and J usage is TRBJ2-5, with D tentatively TRBD1 (5 bases). The CDR3 is 15 amino acids. With 0 bases removed from V and 11 bases from J, the gap between germline ends came to 19 bases. Germline CDR1 MRHNA, CDR2 SNTAGT. CDR3 protein: CASSDSRTSYNEQYF. DNA of the CDR3: TGTGCCAGCAGTGACTCAAGGACATCTTACAATGAGCAGTACTTC.

This rearrangement joins TRBV9 to TRBJ2-1, with 9 bases matching TRBD2. With 0 bases clipped from V and 5 bases from J, the junction kept 3 bases outside the gene matches. This CDR3 has 15 residues. CDR1 and CDR2 (germline): SGDLS, YYNGEE. The CDR3 coding sequence is TGTGCCAGCAGCGTAGGTAGCGGGAGTAACAATGAGCAGTTCTTC. Protein product: CASSVGSGSNNEQFF.

The V call is TRBV27, the J call TRBJ2-5; tentatively, D is TRBD2 (7 bases). The V and J ends lost 5 bases and 5 bases respectively, with 18 bases between them. Germline V lookup: CDR1 MNHEY, CDR2 SMNVEV (reference sequence). This CDR3 has 15 amino acids. The CDR3 protein is CASSPLIWGGETQYF. The CDR3 DNA reads as TGTGCCAGCAGTCCCCTAATCTGGGGGGGCGAGACCCAGTACTTC.

This clonotype was seen a single time. The V call is TRBV25-1, the J call TRBJ2-3; D may be TRBD2 (5 bases). Deletions cut 8 bases from V and 4 bases from J, with 22 bases between. Looked up from germline, CDR1 is MGHDK and CDR2 is SYGVNS. This CDR3 comprises 16 residues. In DNA, the CDR3 is TGTGCCAGCTCGAGAAGCGGCGACAATGAGGCAGATACGCAGTATTTT. As protein: CASSRSGDNEADTQYF.